Below are 6 T cell receptor beta chains sequenced from a single sample in a study of radiotherapy plus CTLA-4 blockade in lung cancer. Profiled with immunoSEQ multiplex PCR; TCRdb holds only in-frame clones, not every one. The sample contains fewer than 85,000 clones, more than 85% of which appear only once. The source material was peripheral blood, sampled from a patient treated with radiotherapy plus ipilimumab. The receptor source for this set is a human donor with non-small cell lung cancer who had stable disease on radiotherapy plus ipilimumab.

The gene calls are TRBV19 and TRBJ1-5; D is possibly TRBD1 (5 bases). Germline values: CDR1 LNHDA, CDR2 SQIVND (reference sequence). Trimming stripped 4 bases from V and 2 bases from J, with 12 bases between. The CDR3 is 15 residues long. The CDR3 sequence is CASSTSGGGNQPQHF. The CDR3 DNA is TGTGCCAGTAGTACCTCCGGGGGTGGCAATCAGCCCCAGCATTTT.

The chain carries TRBV15 and TRBJ1-2; no definite D call. This CDR3 spans 11 amino acids. CDR1 and CDR2 (germline): LNHNV, YYDKDF (reference sequence). This CDR3 reads CAVPLNYGYTF. DNA of the CDR3: TGTGCTGTGCCCCTTAACTATGGCTACACCTTC.

This chain links TRBV19 with TRBJ2-7; D might be TRBD1 or TRBD2, each matching 5 bases. The V end was cut by 5 bases, the J end by 0 bases, with 29 bases between. The germline gives CDR1 LNHDA, CDR2 SQIVND (reference sequence). This CDR3 region has 20 residues. The CDR3 is CASSHGRGRVSQWASYEQYF. In nucleotides, the CDR3 is TGTGCCAGTAGTCATGGTCGGGGCAGGGTGAGCCAATGGGCCTCCTACGAGCAGTACTTC.

J is TRBJ1-1 and V is TRBV2; 7 nucleotides match TRBD1. This CDR3 has 17 residues. Germline CDR1 is SNHLY and CDR2 is FYNNEI. Trimming at V came to 6 bases and at J to 0 bases, leaving 13 bases not matched to a gene. The CDR3 bases are TGTGCCAGCAGCCCACTGCAAGGGGGCCAGATGAACACTGAAGCTTTCTTT. Translation gives CASSPLQGGQMNTEAFF.

The chain uses TRBV18 and TRBJ2-7; TRBD2 agrees at 10 bases. The CDR3 sequence is 15 residues long. With V trimmed by 3 bases and J by 3 bases, 5 bases remained unmatched. Germline CDR1 KGHSH, CDR2 LQKENI. The CDR3 sequence: CASSPSAGGLYEQYF. The CDR3 nucleotides are TGTGCCAGCTCACCCTCAGCGGGGGGGCTCTACGAGCAGTACTTC.

This chain uses TRBV28 with TRBJ1-2; the D gene is possibly TRBD1 (6 bases). V lost 2 bases to trimming and J lost 4 bases, with 8 bases between them. From germline, CDR1 is MDHEN and CDR2 SYDVKM. The CDR3 spans 13 residues. The CDR3 bases are TGTGCCAGCAGTTTAGCACAGGGCTATGGCTACACCTTC. Amino acids: CASSLAQGYGYTF.